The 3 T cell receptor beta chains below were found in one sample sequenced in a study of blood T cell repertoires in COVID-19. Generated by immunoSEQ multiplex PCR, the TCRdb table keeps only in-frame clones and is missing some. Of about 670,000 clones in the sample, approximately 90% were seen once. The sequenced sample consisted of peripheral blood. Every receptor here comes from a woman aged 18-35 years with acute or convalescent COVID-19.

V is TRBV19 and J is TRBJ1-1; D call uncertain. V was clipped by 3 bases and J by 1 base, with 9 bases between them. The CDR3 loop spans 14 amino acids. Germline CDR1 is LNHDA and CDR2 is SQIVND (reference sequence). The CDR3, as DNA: TGTGCCAGTAGTATCGGAGGGCCGAACACTGAAGCTTTCTTT. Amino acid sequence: CASSIGGPNTEAFF.

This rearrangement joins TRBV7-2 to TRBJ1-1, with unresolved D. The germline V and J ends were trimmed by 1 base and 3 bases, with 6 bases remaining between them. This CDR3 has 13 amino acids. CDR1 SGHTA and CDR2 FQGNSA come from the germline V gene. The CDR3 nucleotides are TGTGCCAGCAGCTTAGGACTGTACACTGAAGCTTTCTTT. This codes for CASSLGLYTEAFF.

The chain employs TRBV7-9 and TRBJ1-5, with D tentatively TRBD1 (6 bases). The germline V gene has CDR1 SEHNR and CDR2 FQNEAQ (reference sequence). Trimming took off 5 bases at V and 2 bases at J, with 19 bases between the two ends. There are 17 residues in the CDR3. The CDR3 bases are TGTGCCAGCAGCCCCCAATCAGGGGCTAGTGGCAATCAGCCCCAGCATTTT. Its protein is CASSPQSGASGNQPQHF.